These 7 T cell receptor beta chains share one sample of origin, sequenced in a study of T cells in women clearing cervical HPV infection. TCRdb's table, derived via immunoSEQ multiplex PCR, lists solely in-frame clones and lacks some. The sample data list 22,000 or so clones. Sequenced material: blood buffy coat. The receptors were sampled from a woman aged 18 to 75 with a cervical HPV16 infection that either progressed to CIN3+ or cleared (not recorded which).

On this clone: The sequenced fragment ends 3 residues before the CDR3 boundary, so the rest is inferred from the germline J gene. V is TRBV18 and J is TRBJ2-3; 8 nucleotides line up with TRBD1. The CDR3 runs to 17 residues. Germline CDR1 KGHSH, CDR2 LQKENI. The part of the CDR3 DNA that was read is TGTGCCAGCTCACCTTTCGACAGGGGCTATAGCAATCAGCCG. Protein: CASSPFDRGYSNQP. The complete CDR3 sequence is CASSPFDRGYSNQPQYF.

As to this clone: The observed sequence ends 3 residues before the CDR3 terminus, with the missing tail filled in from the germline J gene. The J gene is TRBJ2-2, the V gene TRBV2, with D perhaps matching TRBD1 (5 bases). CDR3 size: 15 residues. The V gene's germline CDR1 is SNHLY and CDR2 FYNNEI. CDR3: CASSEARSGANVLFF. CDR3 DNA (partial): TGTGCCAGCAGTGAGGCACGCTCTGGGGCCAACGTG.

Notes on this clone: The read ends 3 residues before the CDR3 terminus; that terminus is restored from the germline J gene. The chain recombines TRBV12-3 or TRBV12-4 with TRBJ2-1, with 8 nucleotides matching TRBD2. Trimming cost V 3 bases and J 9 bases; bases outside gene matches: 1. The CDR3 is 12 amino acids. CDR3 bases read: TGTGCCAGCAGTTTTAGCGGGATTGAG. Its protein product is CASSFSGIE. The whole CDR3 protein is CASSFSGIEQFF.

In regard to this clone: The read terminates 3 residues before the CDR3 end, so the remaining end is supplied by the germline J gene. The chain uses TRBV18 and TRBJ2-3; 8 nucleotides align to TRBD2. CDR1 and CDR2 (germline): KGHSH, LQKENI. The CDR3 sequence is 18 residues long. CDR3 DNA, as far as it was read: TGTGCCAGCTCATTCGGGGCGTCCGGGGGGGCCGAAGGAGAGACG. It codes for CASSFGASGGAEGET. The whole CDR3 region reads CASSFGASGGAEGETQYF.

As for this clone: The missing CDR3 end, 3 residues past where the read stops, is filled in from the germline J gene. V is TRBV30 and J is TRBJ1-2; possible D gene TRBD1, 6 bases. V was pared by 0 bases and J by 7 bases, with 18 bases between. The germline V gene encodes CDR1 GTSNPN and CDR2 SVGIG (reference sequence). The CDR3 is 15 residues long. The sequenced part of the CDR3 DNA is TGTGCCTGGAGTGTACTCTCGGGGGGCGGTTCTGGC. It is translated as CAWSVLSGGGSG. The CDR3 in its entirety is CAWSVLSGGGSGYTF.

Points on this clone: The read finishes 3 residues shy of the CDR3 end, and the germline J gene is used to complete it. This chain connects TRBV20-1 to TRBJ2-1; maybe TRBD2 (6 bases). This CDR3 region has 16 residues. Trimming cost V 3 bases and J 3 bases, with 18 bases left between them. The germline V gene has CDR1 DFQATT and CDR2 SNEGSKA (reference sequence). The CDR3 loop reads CSARVAAGLHYNEQFF. Partial CDR3 DNA: TGCAGTGCTAGGGTCGCAGCGGGCCTACACTACAATGAG.

CDR3 DNA, as far as it was read: TGTGCCAGTAGTATGGAGGCAGGAGTGTACAATGAG. The encoded protein is CASSMEAGVYNE. The CDR3 reads in full as CASSMEAGVYNEQFF. The rearrangement uses TRBV19 and TRBJ2-1; tentatively, D is TRBD2 (5 bases). Read sequence stops 3 residues before the CDR3 end, and the germline J gene provides the missing end. Per germline, CDR1 LNHDA and CDR2 SQIVND (reference sequence). The V end was cut by 3 bases, the J end by 4 bases, with 13 bases between. The CDR3 runs 15 residues.